The next 14 T cell receptor beta chains were all read from a single sample in a study of cytomegalovirus exposure and HLA in healthy donors. The PCR used 60 Vbeta and 13 Jbeta primers. Produced via immunoSEQ multiplex PCR; TCRdb's table is partial and in-frame only. The sample includes 250,000 to 350,000 clones, just over 85% of them seen just once. The material sequenced was PBMCs. These receptors all stem from a man aged 35 to 55 in good health and CMV-seropositive.

The V gene is TRBV15, the J gene TRBJ1-1; D is uncertain. Germline V gives CDR1 LNHNV, CDR2 YYDKDF (reference sequence). Trimming took 0 bases from V and 4 from J, leaving 9 bases between them. There are 14 residues in the CDR3. The CDR3 nucleotides read TGTGCCACCAGCAGAGATATTAGCGGCACTGAAGCTTTCTTT. Its translation: CATSRDISGTEAFF.

The chain combines TRBV6-1 with TRBJ2-7; D gene uncertain. CDR1 MNHNS and CDR2 SASEGT come from the germline V gene. The CDR3 has 11 residues. V was shortened by 5 bases and J by 4 bases, with 6 bases between the two germline ends. The CDR3 sequence: CASSYRYEQYF. CDR3 DNA sequence: TGTGCCAGCAGTTACAGATACGAGCAGTACTTC.

The rearrangement uses TRBV29-1 and TRBJ2-5; D is possibly TRBD2 (5 bases). The CDR3 totals 13 residues. The V end lost 4 bases, the J end lost 3 bases, and 12 bases lay between the germline ends. Germline V gene data show CDR1 as SQVTM and CDR2 as ANQGSEA. The CDR3 DNA reads TGCAGCGTTGGCCCTGCGGAGGAAGAGACCCAGTACTTC. Translated: CSVGPAEEETQYF.

This clone has only a few counts. V and J are TRBV28 and TRBJ2-7; TRBD2 might be the D (6 bases). The CDR3 has 14 amino acids. With 4 bases removed from V and 2 bases from J, the gap between germline ends came to 12 bases. CDR1 and CDR2 from the germline V gene are MDHEN and SYDVKM. The CDR3, as DNA: TGTGCCAGCAGTTGGGACTTCCCGACCTACGAGCAGTACTTC. Translated, it gives CASSWDFPTYEQYF.

The gene calls are TRBV5-1 and TRBJ2-7; 7 positions match TRBD1. CDR3 length equals 12 residues. Germline assignment: CDR1 SGHRS and CDR2 YFSETQ. Trimming at V came to 4 bases and at J to 5 bases, leaving 3 bases not matched to a gene. The CDR3: CASSDQGDEQYF. The DNA for the CDR3 is TGCGCCAGCAGCGATCAGGGGGACGAGCAGTACTTC.

The chain carries TRBV19 and TRBJ1-2; 11 bases align to TRBD1. Per germline, CDR1 LNHDA and CDR2 SQIVND (reference sequence). Unmatched junction bases numbered 5, after V lost 9 bases and J lost 8 bases. The CDR3 is 12 amino acids. The CDR3 reads CASVDRGQGYTF. CDR3 nucleotide sequence: TGTGCCAGCGTGGACAGGGGGCAAGGCTACACCTTC.

The rearrangement links TRBV7-9 to TRBJ1-2; TRBD1 matches 7 bases. Trimming cost V 5 bases and J 1 base; bases outside gene matches: 7. CDR3 length: 15 amino acids. The V gene's germline CDR1 is SEHNR and CDR2 FQNEAQ (reference sequence). The CDR3 loop is CASSRWDRNNYGYTF. In nucleotides, the CDR3 is TGTGCCAGCAGCCGGTGGGACAGAAATAACTATGGCTACACCTTC.

The J gene is TRBJ1-1, the V gene TRBV27; 8 positions agree with TRBD1. The CDR3 has 14 residues. CDR1 is MNHEY and CDR2 is SMNVEV in the germline V gene (reference sequence). Trimming took 6 bases from V and 0 from J; bases not matched to a gene: 3. The CDR3 reads CASSRGRLNTEAFF. The CDR3 DNA sequence: TGTGCCAGCAGCAGGGGGCGTTTGAACACTGAAGCTTTCTTT.

The CDR3 DNA reads as TGTGCCAGCAGCAGACCGGGACTAGCGGGAGGTGGCTCCTACAATGAGCAGTTCTTC. Protein: CASSRPGLAGGGSYNEQFF. The chain couples TRBV11-2 to TRBJ2-1, with TRBD2 matching 15 bases. V lost 5 bases to trimming and J lost 0 bases; unmatched junction nucleotides: 8. The CDR3 consists of 19 residues. Germline V gene sequence: CDR1 SGHAT, CDR2 FQNNGV. The variable domain in full, completed from reference TRBV11-2 and TRBJ2-1, reads EAGVAQSPRYKIIEKRQSVAFWCNPISGHATLYWYQQILGQGPKLLIQFQNNGVVDDSQLPKDRFSAERLKGVDSTLKIQPAKLEDSAVYLCASSRPGLAGGGSYNEQFFGPGTRLTVL.

The chain recombines TRBV7-2 with TRBJ2-5, with D perhaps TRBD1 (5 bases). This CDR3 has 16 residues. Germline V gives CDR1 SGHTA, CDR2 FQGNSA. Trimming removed 1 base at V and 5 bases at J, with 17 bases between. The CDR3 loop reads CASSLGPGITVETQYF. The CDR3, as DNA: TGTGCCAGCAGCTTAGGGCCAGGGATCACTGTGGAGACCCAGTACTTC. Complete variable domain (other parts from reference TRBV7-2 and TRBJ2-5): GAGVSQSPSNKVTEKGKDVELRCDPISGHTALYWYRQSLGQGLEFLIYFQGNSAPDKSGLPSDRFSAERTGGSVSTLTIQRTQQEDSAVYLCASSLGPGITVETQYFGPGTRLLVL.

The chain uses TRBV9 and TRBJ2-3, with TRBD2 identical over 14 bases. The V and J ends lost 3 bases and 4 bases, in that order; junction bases with no gene match: 10. CDR3 size: 18 residues. The germline V gene encodes CDR1 SGDLS and CDR2 YYNGEE. Here the CDR3 DNA reads TGTGCCAGCAGCGCCCCCACGGAGGGACTAGCGGGAGCAGATACGCAGTATTTT. Its translation is CASSAPTEGLAGADTQYF.

The V call is TRBV30, the J call TRBJ1-2; 8 bases are shared with TRBD1. V was clipped by 5 bases and J by 8 bases; unmatched bases: 10. The CDR3 sequence is 13 residues long. Germline V gives CDR1 GTSNPN, CDR2 SVGIG (reference sequence). The CDR3 loop reads CAWGSTGGSGYTF. CDR3 DNA sequence: TGTGCCTGGGGGAGTACAGGGGGATCAGGCTACACCTTC. Together with reference TRBV30 and TRBJ1-2, the CDR3 gives the full variable domain: SQTIHQWPATLVQPVGSPLSLECTVEGTSNPNLYWYRQAAGRGLQLLFYSVGIGQISSEVPQNLSASRPQDRQFILSSKKLLLSDSGFYLCAWGSTGGSGYTFGSGTRLTVV.

The gene calls are TRBV7-9 and TRBJ1-1; tentatively, D is TRBD1 (5 bases). V was shortened by 4 bases and J by 1 base, with 16 bases between the two germline ends. Germline V gives CDR1 SEHNR, CDR2 FQNEAQ (reference sequence). This CDR3 contains 16 residues. The CDR3 protein is CASSSRVGVRNTEAFF. The CDR3 DNA reads as TGTGCCAGCAGCTCCAGGGTAGGGGTCAGGAACACTGAAGCTTTCTTT.

The rearrangement links TRBV5-1 to TRBJ1-1; tentative D call: TRBD1 (6 bases). V gave up 4 bases and J gave up 1 base, with 11 bases separating them. The CDR3 covers 14 residues. Germline-derived CDR1 and CDR2 are SGHRS and YFSETQ. The CDR3 sequence: CASSPGHGNTEAFF. For the CDR3, the DNA is TGCGCCAGCAGCCCGGGACACGGGAACACTGAAGCTTTCTTT.